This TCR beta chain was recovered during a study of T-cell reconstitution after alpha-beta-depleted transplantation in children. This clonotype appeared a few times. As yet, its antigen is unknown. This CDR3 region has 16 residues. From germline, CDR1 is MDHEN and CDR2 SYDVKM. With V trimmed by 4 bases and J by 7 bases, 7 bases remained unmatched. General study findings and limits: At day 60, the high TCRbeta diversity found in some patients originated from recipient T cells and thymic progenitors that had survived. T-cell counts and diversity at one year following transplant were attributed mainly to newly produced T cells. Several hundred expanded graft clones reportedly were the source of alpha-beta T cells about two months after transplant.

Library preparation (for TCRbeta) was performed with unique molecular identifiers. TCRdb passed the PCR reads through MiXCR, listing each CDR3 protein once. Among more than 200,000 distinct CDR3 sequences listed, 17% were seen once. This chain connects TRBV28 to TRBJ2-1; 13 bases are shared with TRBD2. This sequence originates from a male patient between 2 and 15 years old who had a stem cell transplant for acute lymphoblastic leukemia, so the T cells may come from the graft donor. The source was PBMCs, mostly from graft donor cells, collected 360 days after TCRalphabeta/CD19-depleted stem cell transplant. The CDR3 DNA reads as TGTGCCAGCAGTTCCCCCGGACTAGCGGGGGTTAATGAGCAGTTCTTC. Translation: CASSSPGLAGVNEQFF.